One and the same sample provided the 23 T cell receptor beta chains below, sequenced in a study of OX40 agonist ivuxolimab in advanced cancers. Libraries were prepared by immunoSEQ multiplex PCR; TCRdb keeps only in-frame clonotypes and omits some of them. The sample has more than 65,000 clones, 70% to 90% seen once. Sequenced material: CD4+ or CD8+ T cells sorted from blood, taken in a trial of the OX40 agonist ivuxolimab. These receptors came from an adult with an advanced solid tumor such as melanoma, head and neck, liver or kidney cancer.

This clone came up once. The genes are TRBV11-2 and TRBJ2-7; D gene ambiguous. Germline V gene data show CDR1 as SGHAT and CDR2 as FQNNGV. The germline V and J ends were trimmed by 0 bases and 7 bases, with 10 bases remaining between them. This CDR3 comprises 13 residues. CDR3 protein: CASSLDPAWEQYF. The DNA of the CDR3 is TGTGCCAGCAGCTTAGACCCAGCCTGGGAGCAGTACTTC.

In its sample, this clone was seen once. The chain has TRBV7-9 and TRBJ2-2; TRBD2 matches at 12 bases. Losses at the gene ends were 3 bases for V and 5 bases for J; bases not matched to a gene: 4. Germline loops: CDR1 SEHNR, CDR2 FQNEAQ (reference sequence). The CDR3 has 16 amino acids. The CDR3 coding sequence is TGTGCCAGCAGCTTGGAAGGGACTAGCGGGACCGGGGAGCTGTTTTTT. As protein: CASSLEGTSGTGELFF.

This clone was observed a single time. The chain recombines TRBV28 with TRBJ2-7; the D is unclear. Trimming pared 4 bases from V and 2 bases from J, leaving 9 bases between. Germline CDR1 MDHEN, CDR2 SYDVKM. The CDR3 extends over 13 amino acids. CDR3 DNA sequence: TGTGCCAGCAGTTATACAGCAACCTACGAGCAGTACTTC. It specifies CASSYTATYEQYF.

This rearrangement joins TRBV19 to TRBJ1-2, with D possibly being TRBD1 (6 bases). The V and J ends lost 5 bases and 5 bases respectively, with 15 bases between them. CDR3 length: 14 residues. Germline V gives CDR1 LNHDA, CDR2 SQIVND (reference sequence). The CDR3 loop is CASSWAGDKYGYTF. For the CDR3, the DNA is TGTGCCAGTAGTTGGGCAGGGGACAAATATGGCTACACCTTC. Supplemented by reference TRBV19 and TRBJ1-2, the full variable domain reads DGGITQSPKYLFRKEGQNVTLSCEQNLNHDAMYWYRQDPGQGLRLIYYSQIVNDFQKGDIAEGYSVSREKKESFPLTVTSAQKNPTAFYLCASSWAGDKYGYTFGSGTRLTVV.

This chain links TRBV11-2 with TRBJ2-1; 7 positions match TRBD2. There are 15 residues in the CDR3. Trimming took 5 bases from V and 0 from J; bases not matched to a gene: 4. Germline V gives CDR1 SGHAT, CDR2 FQNNGV. The CDR3 region has the DNA TGTGCCAGCAGCCCGACTAGCCGCTCCTACAATGAGCAGTTCTTC. It specifies CASSPTSRSYNEQFF.

The rearrangement joins TRBV28 to TRBJ2-1; weak D call: TRBD2 (6 bases). Trimming took off 7 bases at V and 6 bases at J, with 19 bases between the two ends. This CDR3 is 15 amino acids long. Germline V gives CDR1 MDHEN, CDR2 SYDVKM. This CDR3 is CASIAGGRDSNEQFF. CDR3 DNA: TGTGCCAGCATCGCGGGTGGGCGGGATAGCAATGAGCAGTTCTTC.

J is TRBJ2-3 and V is TRBV7-2; 7 bases agree with TRBD1. The CDR3 has 15 amino acids. V lost 0 bases to trimming and J lost 6 bases; unmatched junction nucleotides: 6. In germline, CDR1 is SGHTA, CDR2 FQGNSA. DNA of the CDR3: TGTGCCAGCAGCTTAGCGCTGCAGGGGGTGGATACGCAGTATTTT. Encoded protein: CASSLALQGVDTQYF.

Regarding this clone: This sample includes further DNA sequences coding for the same CDR3. The rearrangement joins TRBV7-9 to TRBJ2-5; D may be TRBD2 (6 bases). This CDR3 is 13 amino acids long. V dropped 0 bases and J dropped 4 bases, with 6 bases sitting between them. CDR1 and CDR2 (germline): SEHNR, FQNEAQ (reference sequence). CDR3 region: CASSLAGGETQYF. CDR3 in DNA: TGTGCCAGCAGCTTAGCGGGGGGAGAGACCCAGTACTTC.

The rearrangement uses TRBV2 and TRBJ1-6, with a tentative D call TRBD1 (6 bases). Germline V gene sequence: CDR1 SNHLY, CDR2 FYNNEI. The length of the CDR3 is 13 residues. The V end was cut by 11 bases, the J end by 8 bases, with 16 bases between. Here the CDR3 reads CAGGQGLDSPLHF. DNA of the CDR3: TGTGCCGGGGGTCAGGGGCTGGATTCACCCCTCCACTTT.

CDR3 nucleotides: TGCGCCAGCAGCTTAGGACAGAGGGACACTGAAGCTTTCTTT. Translation: CASSLGQRDTEAFF. This chain uses TRBV5-1 with TRBJ1-1; maybe TRBD1 (6 bases). The germline V gene encodes CDR1 SGHRS and CDR2 YFSETQ. The V and J ends lost 2 bases and 3 bases respectively, with 11 bases between them. The CDR3 runs to 14 residues. The full variable domain, completed using reference TRBV5-1 and TRBJ1-1, is KAGVTQTPRYLIKTRGQQVTLSCSPISGHRSVSWYQQTPGQGLQFLFEYFSETQRNKGNFPGRFSGRQFSNSRSEMNVSTLELGDSALYLCASSLGQRDTEAFFGQGTRLTVV.

The chain is built from TRBV7-9 and TRBJ2-2, with 10 bases that match TRBD2. V trimming: 6 bases; J trimming: 5 bases; junction bases outside the gene matches: 6. The CDR3 is made up of 15 amino acids. Germline values: CDR1 SEHNR, CDR2 FQNEAQ (reference sequence). CDR3: CASRAAGGRTGELFF. CDR3 DNA sequence: TGTGCCAGCAGAGCAGCGGGAGGGCGGACCGGGGAGCTGTTTTTT.

The chain links TRBV10-2 to TRBJ2-4; 8 positions match TRBD2. The V gene's germline CDR1 is WSHSY and CDR2 SAAADI. V was clipped by 3 bases and J by 6 bases; unmatched bases: 4. The length of the CDR3 is 14 residues. Here the CDR3 DNA reads TGCGCCAGCAGTGAAACCGGGGGGGGAAACATTCAGTACTTC. It codes for CASSETGGGNIQYF.

V usage is TRBV5-1 and J usage is TRBJ2-3; no clear D gene. CDR1 and CDR2 from the germline V gene are SGHRS and YFSETQ. The CDR3 is 14 amino acids. Trimming shortened V by 7 bases and J by 0 bases, and 12 bases separated the two germline ends. The CDR3 here is CASQYAPSTDTQYF. CDR3 in DNA: TGCGCCAGCCAGTACGCCCCTAGCACAGATACGCAGTATTTT.

The chain employs TRBV5-6 and TRBJ1-1; no definite D call. The CDR3 contains 14 residues. With 6 bases removed from V and 0 bases from J, the gap between germline ends came to 12 bases. Germline assignment: CDR1 SGHDT and CDR2 YYEEEE. CDR3: CASTRQGMNTEAFF. In DNA, the CDR3 is TGTGCCAGCACCCGACAAGGAATGAACACTGAAGCTTTCTTT. Drawing the rest from reference TRBV5-6 and TRBJ1-1, the complete variable domain is DAGVTQSPTHLIKTRGQQVTLRCSPKSGHDTVSWYQQALGQGPQFIFQYYEEEERQRGNFPDRFSGHQFPNYSSELNVNALLLGDSALYLCASTRQGMNTEAFFGQGTRLTVV.

The chain combines TRBV5-1 with TRBJ2-3, with TRBD2 matching over 8 bases. The V and J ends lost 2 bases and 6 bases, in that order; junction bases with no gene match: 11. Germline V gene data show CDR1 as SGHRS and CDR2 as YFSETQ. The length of the CDR3 is 16 residues. CDR3 protein: CASSFGGGLVTDTQYF. In nucleotides, the CDR3 is TGCGCCAGCAGCTTTGGTGGGGGACTAGTAACGGATACGCAGTATTTT. The full variable domain, its missing parts supplied by reference TRBV5-1 and TRBJ2-3, is KAGVTQTPRYLIKTRGQQVTLSCSPISGHRSVSWYQQTPGQGLQFLFEYFSETQRNKGNFPGRFSGRQFSNSRSEMNVSTLELGDSALYLCASSFGGGLVTDTQYFGPGTRLTVL.

The rearrangement links TRBV6-6 to TRBJ2-1; 12 nucleotides line up with TRBD2. The CDR3 consists of 14 residues. Germline trimming cut 5 bases from V and 7 bases from J; bases unmatched to any gene: 3. CDR1 is MNHNY and CDR2 is SVGAGI in the germline V gene (reference sequence). The CDR3: CASSETSGRNEQFF. The CDR3 DNA reads TGTGCCAGCAGTGAGACTAGCGGGAGAAATGAGCAGTTCTTC.

The V call is TRBV23-1, the J call TRBJ2-5; 7 positions match TRBD1. TRBV23-1 is given ORF status, its function remaining uncertain. The length of the CDR3 is 21 residues. With V trimmed by 0 bases and J by 2 bases, 21 bases remained unmatched. The CDR3 DNA reads TGCGCCAGCAGTCAATCGTGCGGACAGGTCGTTTGGGTCCCAAAGCAAGAGACCCAGTACTTC. Translated, it gives CASSQSCGQVVWVPKQETQYF.

The chain uses TRBV7-2 and TRBJ2-1, with D uncertain. This CDR3 has 13 residues. Germline loops: CDR1 SGHTA, CDR2 FQGNSA. The V end was cut by 4 bases, the J end by 5 bases, with 9 bases between. The CDR3 reads CASSSRADNEQFF. The DNA of the CDR3 is TGTGCCAGCAGCTCAAGGGCCGACAATGAGCAGTTCTTC. Full variable domain (rest looked up from reference TRBV7-2 and TRBJ2-1): GAGVSQSPSNKVTEKGKDVELRCDPISGHTALYWYRQSLGQGLEFLIYFQGNSAPDKSGLPSDRFSAERTGGSVSTLTIQRTQQEDSAVYLCASSSRADNEQFFGPGTRLTVL.

This clone was seen only once. The chain employs TRBV18 and TRBJ1-3; D uncertain. CDR1 KGHSH and CDR2 LQKENI come from the germline V gene. Trimming left V 0 bases short and J 0 bases short, with 9 bases between. This CDR3 region has 16 residues. The CDR3 DNA reads as TGTGCCAGCTCACCACCGTTGTTCCTCTCTGGAAACACCATATATTTT. Residues: CASSPPLFLSGNTIYF.

The chain links TRBV6-5 to TRBJ2-7; 9 bases fit TRBD2. The trim removed 0 bases at V and 6 bases at J, leaving 6 bases unmatched. The germline CDR1 and CDR2 sequences are MNHEY and SVGAGI. The CDR3 has 15 residues. The CDR3 DNA reads TGTGCCAGCAGTTACTCGGGACTAGCAGCTCTCGAGCAGTACTTC. Amino acids: CASSYSGLAALEQYF.

The J gene is TRBJ1-4, the V gene TRBV4-2; D is unresolved. The CDR3 contains 17 residues. V lost 2 bases and J 4 bases, leaving 17 bases between the germline ends. Per germline, CDR1 LGHNA and CDR2 YNFKEQ. CDR3 sequence (DNA): TGTGCCAGCAGCCAATCGACCCGCAGAGAGTTTAATGAAAAACTGTTTTTT. Translation: CASSQSTRREFNEKLFF.

The V and J genes are TRBV7-9 and TRBJ2-1; D call uncertain. Trimming pared 2 bases from V and 0 bases from J, leaving 14 bases between. Germline lookup yields CDR1 SEHNR and CDR2 FQNEAQ (reference sequence). The CDR3 contains 17 residues. In DNA form, the CDR3 reads TGTGCCAGCAGCTTATATCTTAGCTCTTACTCCTACAATGAGCAGTTCTTC. It is translated as CASSLYLSSYSYNEQFF.

The J gene is TRBJ2-7, the V gene TRBV4-1; 12 bases match TRBD2. V lost 5 bases, J lost 3 bases, and 17 bases stayed unmatched. The CDR3 has 19 residues. Per the germline V gene, CDR1 is MGHRA and CDR2 is YSYEKL. For the CDR3, the DNA is TGCGCCAGCAGCAAGAAGTCGGTGACTAGCGGGAGTCAAGGCTACGAGCAGTACTTC. Its protein is CASSKKSVTSGSQGYEQYF.